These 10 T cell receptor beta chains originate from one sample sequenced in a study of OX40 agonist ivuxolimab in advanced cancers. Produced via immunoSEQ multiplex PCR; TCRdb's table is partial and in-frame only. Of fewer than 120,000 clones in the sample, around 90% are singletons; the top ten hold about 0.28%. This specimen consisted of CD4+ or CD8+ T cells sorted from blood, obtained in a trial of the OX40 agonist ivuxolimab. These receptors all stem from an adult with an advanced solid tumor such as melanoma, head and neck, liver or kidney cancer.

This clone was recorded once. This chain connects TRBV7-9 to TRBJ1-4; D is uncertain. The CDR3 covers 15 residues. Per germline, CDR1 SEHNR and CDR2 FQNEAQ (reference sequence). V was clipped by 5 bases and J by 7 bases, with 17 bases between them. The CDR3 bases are TGTGCCAGCAGCCCTGGGCGGGCAGTAGGTGAAAAACTGTTTTTT. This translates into CASSPGRAVGEKLFF.

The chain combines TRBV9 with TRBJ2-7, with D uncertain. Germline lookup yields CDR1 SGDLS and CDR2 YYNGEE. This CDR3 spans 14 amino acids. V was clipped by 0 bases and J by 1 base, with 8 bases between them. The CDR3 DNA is TGTGCCAGCAGCGTAGGGGCCGGTTCCTACGAGCAGTACTTC. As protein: CASSVGAGSYEQYF. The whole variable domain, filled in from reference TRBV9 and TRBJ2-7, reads DSGVTQTPKHLITATGQRVTLRCSPRSGDLSVYWYQQSLDQGLQFLIQYYNGEERAKGNILERFSAQQFPDLHSELNLSSLELGDSALYFCASSVGAGSYEQYFGPGTRLTVT.

In DNA, the CDR3 is TGTGCCAGCACCCACAGACAGTACCAAGAGACCCAGTACTTC. This encodes CASTHRQYQETQYF. The chain joins TRBV6-6 to TRBJ2-5; a possible D gene is TRBD1 (5 bases). The V end was cut by 7 bases, the J end by 0 bases, with 12 bases between. The CDR3 runs 14 residues. CDR1 is MNHNY, CDR2 SVGAGI, per germline (reference sequence).

Here the CDR3 reads CASSLNFYGDTGELFF. The CDR3, as DNA: TGTGCCAGCAGCTTGAACTTCTATGGGGACACCGGGGAGCTGTTTTTT. This chain links TRBV5-5 with TRBJ2-2, with D uncertain. Trimming removed 1 base from V and 3 bases from J, with 13 bases in between. CDR3 length equals 16 residues. Germline V CDR1 and CDR2: SGHKS, YYEKEE (reference sequence).

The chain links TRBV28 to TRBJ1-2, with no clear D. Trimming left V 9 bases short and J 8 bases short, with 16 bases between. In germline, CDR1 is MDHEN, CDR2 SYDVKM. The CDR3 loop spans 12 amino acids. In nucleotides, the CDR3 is TGTGCCAGTGGGGTCGCCACCCGGGGCTACACCTTC. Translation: CASGVATRGYTF.

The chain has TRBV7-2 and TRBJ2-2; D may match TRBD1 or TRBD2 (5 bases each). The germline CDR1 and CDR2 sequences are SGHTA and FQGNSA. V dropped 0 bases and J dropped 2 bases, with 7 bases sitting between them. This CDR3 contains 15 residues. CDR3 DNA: TGTGCCAGCAGCTTAGCTGGGGGAAACACCGGGGAGCTGTTTTTT. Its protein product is CASSLAGGNTGELFF.

This CDR3 reads CASSQEDRGTAEAFF. DNA of the CDR3: TGCGCCAGCAGCCAAGAAGACAGGGGGACGGCTGAAGCTTTCTTT. The genes are TRBV4-3 and TRBJ1-1, with 9 bases lining up with TRBD1. V lost 0 bases and J lost 6; bases outside the gene matches: 5. CDR3 size: 15 residues. CDR1 LGHNA and CDR2 YSLEER come from the germline V gene.

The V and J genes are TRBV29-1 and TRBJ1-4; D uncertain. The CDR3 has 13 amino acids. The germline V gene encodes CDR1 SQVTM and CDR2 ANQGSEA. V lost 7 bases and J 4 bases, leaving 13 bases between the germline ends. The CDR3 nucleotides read TGCAGCGGGAGAATAGAGGTTAATGAAAAACTGTTTTTT. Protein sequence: CSGRIEVNEKLFF.

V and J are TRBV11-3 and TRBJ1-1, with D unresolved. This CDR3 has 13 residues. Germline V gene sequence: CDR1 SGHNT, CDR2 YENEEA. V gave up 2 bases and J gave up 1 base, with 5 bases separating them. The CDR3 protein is CASSLSRNTEAFF. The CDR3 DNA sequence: TGTGCCAGCAGCTTATCCAGGAACACTGAAGCTTTCTTT. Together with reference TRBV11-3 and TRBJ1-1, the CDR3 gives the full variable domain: EAGVVQSPRYKIIEKKQPVAFWCNPISGHNTLYWYLQNLGQGPELLIRYENEEAVDDSQLPKDRFSAERLKGVDSTLKIQPAELGDSAVYLCASSLSRNTEAFFGQGTRLTVV.

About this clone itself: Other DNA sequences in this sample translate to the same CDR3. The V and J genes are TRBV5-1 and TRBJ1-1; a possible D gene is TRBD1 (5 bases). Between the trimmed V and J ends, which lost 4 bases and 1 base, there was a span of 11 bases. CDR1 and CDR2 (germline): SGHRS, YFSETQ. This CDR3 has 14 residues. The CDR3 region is CASSPGTGNTEAFF. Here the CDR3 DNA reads TGCGCCAGCAGCCCAGGGACGGGGAACACTGAAGCTTTCTTT. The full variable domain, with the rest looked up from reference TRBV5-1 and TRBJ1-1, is KAGVTQTPRYLIKTRGQQVTLSCSPISGHRSVSWYQQTPGQGLQFLFEYFSETQRNKGNFPGRFSGRQFSNSRSEMNVSTLELGDSALYLCASSPGTGNTEAFFGQGTRLTVV.